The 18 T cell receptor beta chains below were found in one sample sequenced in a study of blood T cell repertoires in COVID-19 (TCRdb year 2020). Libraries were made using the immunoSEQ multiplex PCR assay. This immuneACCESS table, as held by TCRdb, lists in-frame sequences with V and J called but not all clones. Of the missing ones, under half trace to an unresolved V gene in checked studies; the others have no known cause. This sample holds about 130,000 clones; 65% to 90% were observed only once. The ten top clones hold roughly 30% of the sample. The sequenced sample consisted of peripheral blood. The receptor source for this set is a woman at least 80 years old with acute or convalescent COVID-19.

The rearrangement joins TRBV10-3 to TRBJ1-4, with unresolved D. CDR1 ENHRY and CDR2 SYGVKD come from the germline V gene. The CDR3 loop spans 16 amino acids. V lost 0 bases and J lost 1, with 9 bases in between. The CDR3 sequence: CAISESIGRTNEKLFF. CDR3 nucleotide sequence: TGTGCCATCAGTGAGTCGATCGGGAGAACTAATGAAAAACTGTTTTTT.

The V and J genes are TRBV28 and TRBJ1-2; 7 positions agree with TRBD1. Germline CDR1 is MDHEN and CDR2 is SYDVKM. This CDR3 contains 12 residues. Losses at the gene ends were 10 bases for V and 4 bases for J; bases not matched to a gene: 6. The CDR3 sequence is CATQGQIYGYTF. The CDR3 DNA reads TGTGCCACCCAGGGACAGATCTATGGCTACACCTTC.

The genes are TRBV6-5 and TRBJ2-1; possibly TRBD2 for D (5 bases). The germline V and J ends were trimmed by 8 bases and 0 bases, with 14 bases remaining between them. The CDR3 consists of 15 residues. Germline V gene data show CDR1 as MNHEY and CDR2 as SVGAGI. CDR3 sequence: CASGGLGFSYNEQFF. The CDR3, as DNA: TGTGCCAGCGGAGGTCTTGGTTTCTCCTACAATGAGCAGTTCTTC.

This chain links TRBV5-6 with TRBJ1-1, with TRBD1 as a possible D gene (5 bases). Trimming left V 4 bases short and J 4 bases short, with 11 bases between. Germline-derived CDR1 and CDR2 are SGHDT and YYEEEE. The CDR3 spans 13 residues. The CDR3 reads CASSKYGGTEAFF. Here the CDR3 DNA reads TGTGCCAGCAGCAAGTACGGGGGCACTGAAGCTTTCTTT. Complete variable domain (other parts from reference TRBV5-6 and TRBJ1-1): DAGVTQSPTHLIKTRGQQVTLRCSPKSGHDTVSWYQQALGQGPQFIFQYYEEEERQRGNFPDRFSGHQFPNYSSELNVNALLLGDSALYLCASSKYGGTEAFFGQGTRLTVV.

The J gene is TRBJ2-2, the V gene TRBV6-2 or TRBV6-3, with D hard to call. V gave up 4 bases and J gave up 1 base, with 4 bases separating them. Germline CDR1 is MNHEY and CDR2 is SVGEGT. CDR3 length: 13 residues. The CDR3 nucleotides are TGTGCCAGCAGTTCCGTGAACACCGGGGAGCTGTTTTTT. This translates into CASSSVNTGELFF.

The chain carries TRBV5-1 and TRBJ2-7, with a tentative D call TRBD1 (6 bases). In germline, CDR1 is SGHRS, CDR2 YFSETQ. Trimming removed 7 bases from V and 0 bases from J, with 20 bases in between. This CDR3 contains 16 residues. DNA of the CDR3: TGCGCCAGCGGCCAGGGGACACTATTTAGCTCCTACGAGCAGTACTTC. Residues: CASGQGTLFSSYEQYF.

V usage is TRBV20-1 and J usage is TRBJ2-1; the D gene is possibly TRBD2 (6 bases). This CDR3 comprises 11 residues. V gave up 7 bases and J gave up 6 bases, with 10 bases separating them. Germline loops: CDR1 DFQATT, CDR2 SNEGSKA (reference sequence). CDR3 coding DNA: TGCAGTGTTAGGACTATCAATGAGCAGTTCTTC. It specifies CSVRTINEQFF.

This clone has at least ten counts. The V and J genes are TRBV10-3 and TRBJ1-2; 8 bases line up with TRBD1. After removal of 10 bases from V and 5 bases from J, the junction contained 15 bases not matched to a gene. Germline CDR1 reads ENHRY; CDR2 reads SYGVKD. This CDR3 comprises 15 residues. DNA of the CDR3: TGTGCCACCCGGCCTCTACAGGGGGAGGTGTATGGCTACACCTTC. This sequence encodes CATRPLQGEVYGYTF.

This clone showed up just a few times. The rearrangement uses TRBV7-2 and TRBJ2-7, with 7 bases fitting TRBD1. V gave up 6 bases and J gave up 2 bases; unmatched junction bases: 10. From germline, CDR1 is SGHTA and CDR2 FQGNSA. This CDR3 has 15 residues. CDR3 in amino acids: CASSSYRGAPYEQYF. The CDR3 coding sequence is TGTGCCAGCAGTTCCTACAGGGGCGCCCCCTACGAGCAGTACTTC.

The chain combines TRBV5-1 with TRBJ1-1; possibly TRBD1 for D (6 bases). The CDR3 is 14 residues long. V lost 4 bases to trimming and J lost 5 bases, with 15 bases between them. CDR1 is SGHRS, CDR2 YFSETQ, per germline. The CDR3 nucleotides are TGCGCCAGCAGCCCGGGCTCAGGGGTAACTGAAGCTTTCTTT. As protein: CASSPGSGVTEAFF. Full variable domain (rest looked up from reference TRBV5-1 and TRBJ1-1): KAGVTQTPRYLIKTRGQQVTLSCSPISGHRSVSWYQQTPGQGLQFLFEYFSETQRNKGNFPGRFSGRQFSNSRSEMNVSTLELGDSALYLCASSPGSGVTEAFFGQGTRLTVV.

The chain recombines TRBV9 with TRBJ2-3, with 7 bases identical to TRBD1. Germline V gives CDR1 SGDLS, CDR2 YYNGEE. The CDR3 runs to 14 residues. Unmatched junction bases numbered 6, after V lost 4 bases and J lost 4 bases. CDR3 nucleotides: TGTGCCAGCAGCTTACGACAGGGTTCAGATACGCAGTATTTT. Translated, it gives CASSLRQGSDTQYF.

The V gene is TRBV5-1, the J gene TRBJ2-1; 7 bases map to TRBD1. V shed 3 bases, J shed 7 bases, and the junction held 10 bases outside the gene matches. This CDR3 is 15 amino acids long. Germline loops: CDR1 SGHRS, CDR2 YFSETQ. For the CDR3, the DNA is TGCGCCAGCAGCTCCATCGGACAGGTGGGGAATGAGCAGTTCTTC. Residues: CASSSIGQVGNEQFF.

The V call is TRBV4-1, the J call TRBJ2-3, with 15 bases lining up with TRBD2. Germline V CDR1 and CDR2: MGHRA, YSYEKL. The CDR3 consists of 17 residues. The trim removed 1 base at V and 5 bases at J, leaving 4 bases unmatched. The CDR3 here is CASSQGGLAGGQDTQYF. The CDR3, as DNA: TGCGCCAGCAGCCAAGGAGGACTAGCGGGGGGGCAAGATACGCAGTATTTT.

CDR3 amino acids: CASSLSAGGQPQHF. CDR3 in DNA: TGTGCCAGCAGCTTATCCGCAGGGGGACAGCCCCAGCATTTT. The V call is TRBV7-9, the J call TRBJ1-5; 7 nucleotides align to TRBD1. This CDR3 is 14 amino acids long. Germline V gives CDR1 SEHNR, CDR2 FQNEAQ (reference sequence). V lost 2 bases and J lost 7; bases outside the gene matches: 5.

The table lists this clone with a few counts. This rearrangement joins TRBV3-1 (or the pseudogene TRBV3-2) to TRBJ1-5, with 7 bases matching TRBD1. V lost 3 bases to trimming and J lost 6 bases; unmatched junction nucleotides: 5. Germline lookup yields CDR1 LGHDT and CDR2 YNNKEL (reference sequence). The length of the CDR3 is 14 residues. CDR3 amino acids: CASSQTGQGQPQHF. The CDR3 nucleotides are TGTGCCAGCAGCCAGACAGGGCAAGGTCAGCCCCAGCATTTT.

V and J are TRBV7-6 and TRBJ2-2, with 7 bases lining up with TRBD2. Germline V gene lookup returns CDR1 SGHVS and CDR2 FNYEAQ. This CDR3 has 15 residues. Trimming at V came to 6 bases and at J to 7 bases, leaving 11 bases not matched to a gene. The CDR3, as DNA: TGTGCCAGCAGATTTGGGGAGGGCGGTGGCGGGGAGCTGTTTTTT. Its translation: CASRFGEGGGGELFF.

The CDR3 reads CASSQGRGTSSSYEQYF. The CDR3 DNA is TGTGCCAGCAGCCAAGGCAGAGGGACTTCCAGCTCCTACGAGCAGTACTTC. V and J are TRBV4-2 and TRBJ2-7; D is perhaps TRBD2 (6 bases). The CDR3 has 17 amino acids. CDR1 is LGHNA and CDR2 is YNFKEQ in the germline V gene. V lost 1 base to trimming and J lost 0 bases, with 16 bases between them.

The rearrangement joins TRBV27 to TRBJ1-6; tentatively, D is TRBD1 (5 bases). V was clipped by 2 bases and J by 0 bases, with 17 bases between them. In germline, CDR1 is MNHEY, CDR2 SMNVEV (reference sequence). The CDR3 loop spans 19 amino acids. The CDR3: CASSLKDPTASSYNSPLHF. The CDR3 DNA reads TGTGCCAGCAGTTTAAAGGACCCGACAGCAAGCTCCTATAATTCACCCCTCCACTTT.